Below are 12 T cell receptor beta chains sequenced from a single sample in a study of cytotoxic CD8 clonotypes in ibrutinib-treated CLL. Using immunoSEQ multiplex PCR, the repertoire was profiled, and TCRdb retains in-frame clones only, with some absent. Of about 72,000 clones in the sample, around 81% were seen once. The sequenced sample was PBMCs, obtained at disease progression, from a patient treated with ibrutinib. These receptors were taken from a human donor with chronic lymphocytic leukemia.

This chain connects TRBV7-8 to TRBJ2-7, with no clear D. The CDR3 consists of 14 residues. CDR1 and CDR2 from the germline V gene are SGHVS and FQNEAQ. Deletions cut 5 bases from V and 3 bases from J, with 14 bases between. In DNA, the CDR3 is TGTGCCAGCAGCCCCCGGCGCTTGGGCTACGAGCAGTACTTC. The encoded protein is CASSPRRLGYEQYF.

The chain uses TRBV29-1 and TRBJ1-1; 7 bases align to TRBD1. The CDR3 length is 13 residues. The germline V gene has CDR1 SQVTM and CDR2 ANQGSEA. The J segment lost 4 bases and the V segment lost 7 bases, leaving 9 bases of the junction unmatched. CDR3 sequence (DNA): TGCAGCGCCCCTGACAGGGAGGGCACTGAAGCTTTCTTT. Translation: CSAPDREGTEAFF.

This clone showed up just a few times. The rearrangement uses TRBV4-1 and TRBJ1-1; D call uncertain. Germline lookup yields CDR1 MGHRA and CDR2 YSYEKL. CDR3 length: 15 amino acids. V lost 0 bases, J lost 5 bases, and 13 bases lay in between. The CDR3 sequence: CASSQDSMSETEAFF. CDR3 nucleotides: TGCGCCAGCAGCCAAGACTCAATGAGCGAAACTGAAGCTTTCTTT.

This sequence joins TRBV2 and TRBJ2-3, with TRBD1 identical over 7 bases. V shed 10 bases and J 0 bases; nucleotides not matched to a gene: 7. The CDR3 sequence is 14 residues long. Per the germline V gene, CDR1 is SNHLY and CDR2 is FYNNEI. CDR3 protein: CATRDSISTDTQYF. The CDR3 coding sequence is TGTGCCACCCGGGACAGTATTAGCACAGATACGCAGTATTTT.

The rearrangement uses TRBV5-1 and TRBJ1-2, with D possibly TRBD1 on 5 matching bases. This CDR3 is 14 amino acids long. Trimming stripped 0 bases from V and 7 bases from J, with 13 bases between. Germline values: CDR1 SGHRS, CDR2 YFSETQ. DNA of the CDR3: TGCGCCAGCAGCTTGGTTACAGGTTGGGCTGGCTACACCTTC. Amino acid sequence: CASSLVTGWAGYTF.

This chain links TRBV5-1 with TRBJ1-1; D gene ambiguous. Germline V lookup: CDR1 SGHRS, CDR2 YFSETQ. The V gene lost 4 bases and the J gene lost 1 base, with 11 bases spanning the gap. This CDR3 comprises 14 residues. CDR3 sequence (DNA): TGCGCCAGCAGCCTTGGCCGAACGAACACTGAAGCTTTCTTT. Translating it yields CASSLGRTNTEAFF.

The rearrangement links TRBV5-4 to TRBJ2-2; a weak D match, TRBD1 (6 bases). Trimming took 2 bases from V and 4 from J, leaving 15 bases between them. The CDR3 covers 16 residues. Per germline, CDR1 SGHNT and CDR2 YYREEE (reference sequence). CDR3 amino acids: CASSFGQRRTTGELFF. As DNA, the CDR3 is TGTGCCAGCAGCTTCGGACAGAGGAGGACCACCGGGGAGCTGTTTTTT.

This sequence joins TRBV15 and TRBJ1-1; 8 nucleotides match TRBD1. The trim removed 0 bases at V and 4 bases at J, leaving 4 bases unmatched. From germline, CDR1 is LNHNV and CDR2 YYDKDF (reference sequence). This CDR3 is built from 15 residues. In DNA form, the CDR3 reads TGTGCCACCAGCAGAGAACAGGGGGGGCCCACTGAAGCTTTCTTT. Translating gives CATSREQGGPTEAFF. The full variable domain, its missing parts supplied by reference TRBV15 and TRBJ1-1, is DAMVIQNPRYQVTQFGKPVTLSCSQTLNHNVMYWYQQKSSQAPKLLFHYYDKDFNNEADTPDNFQSRRPNTSFCFLDIRSPGLGDTAMYLCATSREQGGPTEAFFGQGTRLTVV.

This clone turned up a few times. V gene TRBV18 combines with J gene TRBJ1-2; D is ambiguous. CDR1 is KGHSH and CDR2 is LQKENI in the germline V gene. The length of the CDR3 is 13 residues. V lost 3 bases to trimming and J lost 3 bases, with 8 bases between them. This chain's CDR3 is CASSPGRDYGYTF. CDR3 DNA sequence: TGTGCCAGCTCACCCGGACGGGACTATGGCTACACCTTC.

This rearrangement joins TRBV5-1 to TRBJ2-1; D is ambiguous. Per germline, CDR1 SGHRS and CDR2 YFSETQ. This CDR3 spans 14 amino acids. Trimming took off 4 bases at V and 2 bases at J, with 10 bases between the two ends. The CDR3 DNA reads as TGCGCCAGCAGCAAGGATGAGCCCTACAATGAGCAGTTCTTC. Its translation is CASSKDEPYNEQFF.

This clone occurred a few times. The chain links TRBV29-1 to TRBJ1-1, with D possibly being TRBD1 (5 bases). The germline V and J ends were trimmed by 6 bases and 0 bases, with 14 bases remaining between them. This CDR3 comprises 14 residues. Germline lookup yields CDR1 SQVTM and CDR2 ANQGSEA. CDR3 in DNA: TGCAGCGTAGTAACCGGGACCATGAACACTGAAGCTTTCTTT. Protein sequence: CSVVTGTMNTEAFF. Complete variable domain (other parts from reference TRBV29-1 and TRBJ1-1): SAVISQKPSRDICQRGTSLTIQCQVDSQVTMMFWYRQQPGQSLTLIATANQGSEATYESGFVIDKFPISRPNLTFSTLTVSNMSPEDSSIYLCSVVTGTMNTEAFFGQGTRLTVV.

This clone was seen just once. The gene calls are TRBV9 and TRBJ2-7; D is possibly TRBD2 (6 bases). The V end lost 0 bases, the J end lost 7 bases, and 17 bases lay between the germline ends. Germline V gene lookup returns CDR1 SGDLS and CDR2 YYNGEE. The CDR3 contains 15 residues. The CDR3 loop is CASSVGGTLVEEQYF. In DNA form, the CDR3 reads TGTGCCAGCAGCGTAGGCGGGACTCTCGTTGAGGAGCAGTACTTC. Full variable domain (missing parts from reference TRBV9 and TRBJ2-7): DSGVTQTPKHLITATGQRVTLRCSPRSGDLSVYWYQQSLDQGLQFLIQYYNGEERAKGNILERFSAQQFPDLHSELNLSSLELGDSALYFCASSVGGTLVEEQYFGPGTRLTVT.